This is a list of T cell receptor beta chains from one sample in a study of T cells in Graves' hyperthyroidism and ophthalmopathy. TCRdb reprocessed the multiplex PCR reads with MiXCR, giving one entry per CDR3 protein. The repertoire holds around 240,000 distinct CDR3 sequences, with more than 14% as singletons. Sequencing was carried out using blood. These receptors originate from a woman aged 40 to 50 with Graves' hyperthyroidism that later progressed to Graves' ophthalmopathy. Each CDR3 is given without its conserved first and last residue. A D gene is named only where the DNA matches it firmly.

-,9,TRBV20-1,SGNRNTEAF
TRBD1,13,TRBV28,ASSTPGQVTYEQY
-,12,TRBV5-5,ASSSPVGQETQY
TRBD1,13,TRBV28,ATQAGTVKNTEAF
TRBD2,14,TRBV7-9,ASSLVLAGGGETQY
-,16,TRBV3-1,ASSQDYPIVGVSTEAF
-,13,TRBV6-1,ASSLGLEGNTEAF
-,9,TRBV2,ASNSYNEQF
-,12,TRBV20-1,SARVSGWDYGYT
TRBD1,12,TRBV19,ASSARDRGYPQH
-,13,TRBV2,ASSINPGGTDTQY
-,11,TRBV28,ASSSGTLYPQY
-,11,TRBV20-1,SAREGYTDTQY
TRBD1,16,TRBV4-1,ASSRPTGARNSNQPQH
-,14,TRBV20-1,SAPQWAGVDSSPLH
-,12,TRBV27,ASGLSAGPYEQY
-,12,TRBV19,ASTARGKTYTQY
TRBD2,14,TRBV7-9,ASSLGLAGEGDTQY
TRBD1,13,TRBV7-9,ASSAGQGADEKLF
-,12,TRBV20-1,SARPGSETYEQY
TRBD2,12,TRBV9,ASKLAGGPGELF
-,14,TRBV28,ASSLWGPQRNTEAF
-,13,TRBV14,ASSETGTEGETQY
-,14,TRBV12-3/TRBV12-4,ASSLRPATSSYEQY
-,12,TRBV20-1,SARDFGGETEAF
TRBD2,12,TRBV20-1,SAPSGRAPDEQF
TRBD2,15,TRBV11-2,ASSFPTSGGIKETQY
TRBD1,12,TRBV7-2,ASSFRGRESPLH
-,13,TRBV11-2,ASSSWGQVGNTIY
TRBD2,13,TRBV18,ASSRVPSGGNEQC
-,13,TRBV5-1,ASSLDRVRNYEQY
TRBD2,12,TRBV19,ASSRTSGPLGQF
TRBD2,16,TRBV20-1,SARTYSGRARTYNEQF
TRBD1,14,TRBV20-1,SAPRQGALTNEKLF
-,10,TRBV15,ATSRDGSEAF
TRBD2,12,TRBV20-1,SAGRLAGADTQY
TRBD1,13,TRBV19,ASARQGDVTDTQY
TRBD2,13,TRBV10-3,AIREGLAGTHEQF
-,12,TRBV18,ASSDQGSNSPLH
-,13,TRBV15,ATSRGTYSNQPQH
-,14,TRBV6-2/TRBV6-3,ASSYSSRPSYNEQF
-,12,TRBV11-2,ASSSFGSNNEQF
TRBD2,13,TRBV20-1,SARPEGTIGETQY
TRBD1,10,TRBV5-1,ASSFGGTASY
TRBD1,13,TRBV20-1,SANGQAATNEKLF
TRBD1,14,TRBV2,ASRSLGQGPNEKLF
TRBD1,11,TRBV14,ASSQGQGAEAF
TRBD2,15,TRBV6-1,ASSSRSASGSGDEQF
-,12,TRBV20-1,SARSGPGNSPLH
-,11,TRBV6-5,ASSFNNEQPQH
-,11,TRBV7-2,ASSRNGQNIQY
-,11,TRBV28,ASSLGIEETQY
-,12,TRBV4-1,ASSQDPGTGELF
TRBD2,12,TRBV20-1,SARSGAGGDEQY
-,13,TRBV7-6,ASSLGAAITGELF